These T cell receptor beta chains were read from a single sample in a study of PD-1 blockade in classical Hodgkin lymphoma. The method was immunoSEQ multiplex PCR; TCRdb's version includes in-frame clones alone and lacks a portion of them. This table has 40,000 to 45,000 clones, approximately 71% appearing once. The specimen was peripheral blood mononuclear cells (PBMCs), collected at baseline. The receptors here all came from a human donor with classical Hodgkin lymphoma. Both conserved end residues are part of each CDR3. Each record gives: J gene, clone size, V gene, D gene, CDR3 DNA, CDR3 protein. A D gene is named only where the DNA matches it firmly. Size values are once, few and many counts, or a class for expanded clones, and some rows have none.

J gene: TRBJ2-1
clone size: -
V gene: TRBV27
D gene: TRBD1
CDR3 DNA: TGTGCCAGCAGTGCAGGACAGGTAACCAATGAGCAGTTCTTC
CDR3 protein: CASSAGQVTNEQFF

J gene: TRBJ2-3
clone size: -
V gene: TRBV30
D gene: TRBD2
CDR3 DNA: TGTGCCTGGGACAGCGGGAGTGCGGATACGCAGTATTTT
CDR3 protein: CAWDSGSADTQYF

J gene: TRBJ1-2
clone size: -
V gene: TRBV9
D gene: -
CDR3 DNA: TGTGCCAGCAGCGTAGGTTCGGCAGCTAACTATGGCTACACCTTC
CDR3 protein: CASSVGSAANYGYTF

J gene: TRBJ1-5
clone size: -
V gene: TRBV4-3
D gene: -
CDR3 DNA: TGCGCCAGCAGCCAAGATCGTGGTAGAGATCAGCCCCAGCATTTT
CDR3 protein: CASSQDRGRDQPQHF

J gene: TRBJ1-2
clone size: -
V gene: TRBV7-9
D gene: -
CDR3 DNA: TGTGCCAGCAGCCACACCGATAACTATGGCTACACCTTC
CDR3 protein: CASSHTDNYGYTF

J gene: TRBJ2-7
clone size: -
V gene: TRBV6-5
D gene: TRBD1
CDR3 DNA: TGTGCCAGCAGTTATCGTACAGGGGGCGGCAACGAGCAGTACTTC
CDR3 protein: CASSYRTGGGNEQYF

J gene: TRBJ2-1
clone size: -
V gene: TRBV5-1
D gene: TRBD2
CDR3 DNA: TGCGCCAGCAGCTCTACCGGGACTAGCGCCAATGAGCAGTTCTTC
CDR3 protein: CASSSTGTSANEQFF

J gene: TRBJ1-2
clone size: -
V gene: TRBV5-6
D gene: -
CDR3 DNA: TGTGCCAGCAGCAGGCCCACACCCCCGAGGACAGCACACTATGGCTACACCTTC
CDR3 protein: CASSRPTPPRTAHYGYTF

J gene: TRBJ2-1
clone size: -
V gene: TRBV6-8
D gene: TRBD2
CDR3 DNA: TGTGCCAGCGACTCTTTCCTGGCTAGCGGGAGGACAGGATTCAATGAGCAGTTCTTC
CDR3 protein: CASDSFLASGRTGFNEQFF

J gene: TRBJ1-3
clone size: -
V gene: TRBV4-1
D gene: -
CDR3 DNA: TGCGCCAGCAGCCAAGACTTAGGGCGTGGAAACACCATATATTTT
CDR3 protein: CASSQDLGRGNTIYF

J gene: TRBJ2-7
clone size: -
V gene: TRBV28
D gene: -
CDR3 DNA: TGTGCCAGCAGTTTTAATGGGGTAGAGACCTACGAGCAGTACTTC
CDR3 protein: CASSFNGVETYEQYF

J gene: TRBJ2-1
clone size: -
V gene: TRBV7-6
D gene: -
CDR3 DNA: TGTGCCAGCAGCTTAGTTGGGGAGTCAGATGAGCAGTTCTTC
CDR3 protein: CASSLVGESDEQFF

J gene: TRBJ1-2
clone size: few
V gene: TRBV14
D gene: TRBD1
CDR3 DNA: TGTGCCAGCAGCCAAGTCAGGGGGCTCGCTGGCTACACCTTC
CDR3 protein: CASSQVRGLAGYTF

J gene: TRBJ2-6
clone size: -
V gene: TRBV7-6
D gene: TRBD1
CDR3 DNA: TGTGCCAGCAGCCCAGAGCGGACAGGGTTCACTGGGGCCAACGTCCTGACTTTC
CDR3 protein: CASSPERTGFTGANVLTF

J gene: TRBJ2-3
clone size: few
V gene: TRBV28
D gene: TRBD1
CDR3 DNA: TGTGCCAGCAGGGACAGGGCCACAGATACGCAGTATTTT
CDR3 protein: CASRDRATDTQYF

J gene: TRBJ1-1
clone size: -
V gene: TRBV7-3
D gene: -
CDR3 DNA: TGTGCCAGCAGCTTAAAAACTCCGGGGACGAAGAGGTTCTTT
CDR3 protein: CASSLKTPGTKRFF

J gene: TRBJ2-1
clone size: few
V gene: TRBV9
D gene: -
CDR3 DNA: TGTGCCAGCAGCGTAGTTGGTGGGGGGGCCGCGAGCTATGAGCAGTTCTTC
CDR3 protein: CASSVVGGGAASYEQFF

J gene: TRBJ1-5
clone size: -
V gene: TRBV27
D gene: -
CDR3 DNA: TGTGCCAGCAGTTTACTATCGGGCTTCAATCAGCCCCAGCATTTT
CDR3 protein: CASSLLSGFNQPQHF

J gene: TRBJ2-5
clone size: -
V gene: TRBV14
D gene: -
CDR3 DNA: TGTGCCAGCAGGGACTATTTAAAAGAGACCCAGTACTTC
CDR3 protein: CASRDYLKETQYF

J gene: TRBJ2-7
clone size: -
V gene: TRBV29-1
D gene: -
CDR3 DNA: TGCAGCGCCTTGTCGGGGTCTTCGTACGAGCAGTACTTC
CDR3 protein: CSALSGSSYEQYF

J gene: TRBJ2-6
clone size: -
V gene: TRBV7-9
D gene: -
CDR3 DNA: TGTGCCAGCAGCTTAGCTGTTGCTGGGGCCAACGTCCTGACTTTC
CDR3 protein: CASSLAVAGANVLTF

J gene: TRBJ1-2
clone size: -
V gene: TRBV29-1
D gene: -
CDR3 DNA: TGCAGCGTTGAGGAGGTAGCAGGGGTATTGCGCTACACCTTC
CDR3 protein: CSVEEVAGVLRYTF

J gene: TRBJ2-7
clone size: -
V gene: TRBV6-5
D gene: -
CDR3 DNA: TGTGCCAGCAGTTACTCGATTCCTGGTAGGCCCTACGAGCAGTACTTC
CDR3 protein: CASSYSIPGRPYEQYF

J gene: TRBJ2-1
clone size: -
V gene: TRBV7-9
D gene: -
CDR3 DNA: TGTGCCAGCAGCTTAGAGACCTCAGCCCCGCAGTTCTTC
CDR3 protein: CASSLETSAPQFF

J gene: TRBJ2-4
clone size: -
V gene: TRBV4-1
D gene: TRBD1
CDR3 DNA: TGCGCCAGCAGCCAAGTATTAGGGACAGGGGTAGCCAAAAACATTCAGTACTTC
CDR3 protein: CASSQVLGTGVAKNIQYF

J gene: TRBJ2-1
clone size: -
V gene: TRBV7-9
D gene: -
CDR3 DNA: TGTGCCAGCAGCATGGAGGGCCGGGGTTACAATGAGCAGTTCTTC
CDR3 protein: CASSMEGRGYNEQFF

J gene: TRBJ2-1
clone size: -
V gene: TRBV29-1
D gene: -
CDR3 DNA: TGCAGCGTAACACGAAATGAGCAGTTCTTC
CDR3 protein: CSVTRNEQFF

J gene: TRBJ2-7
clone size: -
V gene: TRBV9
D gene: TRBD2
CDR3 DNA: TGTGCCAGCAGCCCCACGGGGGGAAGCTCCTACGAGCAGTACTTC
CDR3 protein: CASSPTGGSSYEQYF

J gene: TRBJ2-5
clone size: -
V gene: TRBV9
D gene: TRBD2
CDR3 DNA: TGTGCCAGCAGCGTAGTAGCGGGACCCCAAGAGACCCAGTACTTC
CDR3 protein: CASSVVAGPQETQYF

J gene: TRBJ2-6
clone size: once
V gene: TRBV11-1
D gene: -
CDR3 DNA: TGTGCCAGCAGAAGTGAGGGGGTACCTGGGGCCAACGTCCTGACTTTC
CDR3 protein: CASRSEGVPGANVLTF

J gene: TRBJ1-1
clone size: -
V gene: TRBV7-9
D gene: -
CDR3 DNA: TGTGCCAGCAGCTTAGGCCGCCAGAGGAACACTGAAGCTTTCTTT
CDR3 protein: CASSLGRQRNTEAFF

J gene: TRBJ1-1
clone size: -
V gene: TRBV29-1
D gene: -
CDR3 DNA: TGCAGCTATCGGGAGGGCACTGAAGCTTTCTTT
CDR3 protein: CSYREGTEAFF

J gene: TRBJ2-1
clone size: -
V gene: TRBV4-3
D gene: -
CDR3 DNA: TGCGCCAGCAGCCAAGAGCCTAGCTCCTACAATGAGCAGTTCTTC
CDR3 protein: CASSQEPSSYNEQFF